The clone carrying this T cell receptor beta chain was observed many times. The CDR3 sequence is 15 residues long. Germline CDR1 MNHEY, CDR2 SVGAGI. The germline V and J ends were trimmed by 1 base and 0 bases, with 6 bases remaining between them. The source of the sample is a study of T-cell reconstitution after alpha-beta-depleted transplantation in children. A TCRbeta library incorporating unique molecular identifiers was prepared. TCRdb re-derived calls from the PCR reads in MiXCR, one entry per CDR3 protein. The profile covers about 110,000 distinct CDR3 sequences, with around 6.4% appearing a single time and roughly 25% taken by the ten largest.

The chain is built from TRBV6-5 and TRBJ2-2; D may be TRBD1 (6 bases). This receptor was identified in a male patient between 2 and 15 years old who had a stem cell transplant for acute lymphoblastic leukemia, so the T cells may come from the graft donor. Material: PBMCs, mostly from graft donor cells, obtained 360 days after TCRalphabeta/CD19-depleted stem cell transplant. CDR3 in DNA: TGTGCCAGCAGTTACTGGACAGCGAACACCGGGGAGCTGTTTTTT. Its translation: CASSYWTANTGELFF.